These 20 T cell receptor beta chains share one sample of origin, sequenced in a study of coeliac disease. Clones were read by immunoSEQ multiplex PCR, and TCRdb kept only the in-frame ones, dropping some. The sample holds 8,500 to 10,000 clones, over 55% seen once. The sequencing sample was made of lamina propria lymphocytes from the gut. The source is a woman aged 55 to 70 with celiac disease.

This clone was counted a few times. The V and J genes are TRBV5-5 and TRBJ1-1; D possibly corresponds to TRBD1 (5 bases). CDR1 is SGHKS and CDR2 is YYEKEE in the germline V gene (reference sequence). Trimming stripped 3 bases from V and 1 base from J, with 10 bases between. This CDR3 is 14 amino acids long. CDR3: CASSSSDRNTEAFF. Here the CDR3 DNA reads TGTGCCAGCAGCTCCTCAGACAGGAACACTGAAGCTTTCTTT.

This clone was seen only once. This chain links TRBV4-2 with TRBJ2-7; no clear D gene. The germline V and J ends were trimmed by 0 bases and 4 bases, with 13 bases remaining between them. CDR1 and CDR2 (germline): LGHNA, YNFKEQ. This CDR3 is built from 15 residues. The CDR3 region is CASSQDFGSPYEQYF. DNA of the CDR3: TGTGCCAGCAGCCAAGATTTTGGCTCCCCTTACGAGCAGTACTTC.

The chain joins TRBV5-1 to TRBJ2-3, with 7 nucleotides matching TRBD2. The CDR3 has 15 amino acids. From germline, CDR1 is SGHRS and CDR2 YFSETQ. The V gene end was trimmed by 0 bases and the J gene end by 0 bases; junction bases not matched to a gene: 1. Here the CDR3 DNA reads TGCGCCAGCAGCTTGGTTAGCGGGAGCACAGATACGCAGTATTTT. Encoded protein: CASSLVSGSTDTQYF.

This clone was counted a few times. The CDR3 is CSVEPLGADITEAFF. The CDR3 bases are TGCAGCGTCGAACCTTTAGGCGCCGACATCACTGAAGCTTTCTTT. The V call is TRBV29-1, the J call TRBJ1-1; D uncertain. Per the germline V gene, CDR1 is SQVTM and CDR2 is ANQGSEA. The CDR3 is 15 residues long. Trimming left V 6 bases short and J 4 bases short, with 21 bases between. Supplemented by reference TRBV29-1 and TRBJ1-1, the full variable domain reads SAVISQKPSRDICQRGTSLTIQCQVDSQVTMMFWYRQQPGQSLTLIATANQGSEATYESGFVIDKFPISRPNLTFSTLTVSNMSPEDSSIYLCSVEPLGADITEAFFGQGTRLTVV.

The genes are TRBV28 and TRBJ2-7, with 9 bases identical to TRBD1. Trimming took 5 bases from V and 0 from J; bases not matched to a gene: 20. CDR1 is MDHEN, CDR2 SYDVKM, per germline. The CDR3 has 20 amino acids. The CDR3: CASSTPDRGQLIRSSYEQYF. CDR3 DNA: TGTGCCAGCAGTACCCCGGACAGGGGACAGTTAATTCGAAGCTCCTACGAGCAGTACTTC.

This clone was picked up a small number of times. The CDR3, as DNA: TGTGCCAGCAGCCCAGATATGTACCAAGAGACCCAGTACTTC. It translates to CASSPDMYQETQYF. The chain joins TRBV7-9 to TRBJ2-5; D is undetermined. Trimming left V 5 bases short and J 0 bases short, with 10 bases between. The CDR3 consists of 14 residues. Per germline, CDR1 SEHNR and CDR2 FQNEAQ (reference sequence).

The V and J genes are TRBV9 and TRBJ2-1; tentative D call: TRBD2 (5 bases). Germline CDR1 reads SGDLS; CDR2 reads YYNGEE. This CDR3 spans 12 amino acids. The germline V and J ends were trimmed by 2 bases and 6 bases, with 6 bases remaining between them. CDR3 coding DNA: TGTGCCAGCAGCGTCGGGGTCAATGAGCAGTTCTTC. The encoded protein is CASSVGVNEQFF.

V and J are TRBV18 and TRBJ2-2, with unresolved D. V was cut by 6 bases and J by 1 base, with 9 bases left in between. The germline gives CDR1 KGHSH, CDR2 LQKENI. The CDR3 covers 14 residues. The CDR3 bases are TGTGCCAGCTCTCCATCGCGGAACACCGGGGAGCTGTTTTTT. This encodes CASSPSRNTGELFF. Together with reference TRBV18 and TRBJ2-2, the CDR3 gives the full variable domain: NAGVMQNPRHLVRRRGQEARLRCSPMKGHSHVYWYRQLPEEGLKFMVYLQKENIIDESGMPKERFSAEFPKEGPSILRIQQVVRGDSAAYFCASSPSRNTGELFFGEGSRLTVL.

The chain uses TRBV29-1 and TRBJ2-7; D possibly corresponds to TRBD2 (5 bases). The V end was cut by 0 bases, the J end by 7 bases, with 16 bases between. The CDR3 covers 14 residues. Per the germline V gene, CDR1 is SQVTM and CDR2 is ANQGSEA. The CDR3: CSVEEYSAGSEQYF. The CDR3 nucleotides read TGCAGCGTTGAAGAATACTCGGCGGGTTCGGAGCAGTACTTC.

V usage is TRBV18 and J usage is TRBJ2-4; the D gene is possibly TRBD1 (7 bases). The CDR3 spans 14 residues. CDR1 is KGHSH and CDR2 is LQKENI in the germline V gene. V lost 4 bases, J lost 5 bases, and 12 bases lay in between. The CDR3 loop reads CASSRRGQENIQYF. The CDR3 DNA sequence: TGTGCCAGCTCACGGAGGGGGCAGGAAAACATTCAGTACTTC.

This clone showed up just a few times. The junction shows a germline mismatch at one end, possibly a read error. The chain uses TRBV2 and TRBJ1-2; 8 bases are a match to TRBD1. The CDR3 sequence is 15 residues long. CDR1 and CDR2 (germline): SNHLY, FYNNEI. The CDR3 spells CASREGQGPNYGYTF. In DNA form, the CDR3 reads TGTGCCAGCAGGGAAGGACAGGGTCCTAACTATGGCTACACCTTC.

On this clone: Germline and junction disagree at one end, which may indicate a read error. The rearrangement joins TRBV30 to TRBJ1-1, with a possible D match to TRBD1 (6 bases). CDR1 and CDR2 (germline): GTSNPN, SVGIG (reference sequence). The CDR3 extends over 10 amino acids. The CDR3 nucleotides read TGTGCCTGGTCTTCAGGGGCGGTGAACTTT. Protein: CAWSSGAVNF.

This chain links TRBV7-2 with TRBJ1-2, with 9 nucleotides matching TRBD1. V lost 4 bases to trimming and J lost 4 bases; unmatched junction nucleotides: 7. This CDR3 has 15 amino acids. Germline assignment: CDR1 SGHTA and CDR2 FQGNSA. CDR3 sequence: CASSSRTGDGYGYTF. Here the CDR3 DNA reads TGTGCCAGCAGCTCACGGACAGGGGATGGCTATGGCTACACCTTC.

The chain uses TRBV14 and TRBJ2-3; 14 positions agree with TRBD2. J was trimmed by 8 bases and V by 1 base; bases with no gene match: 2. The CDR3 sequence is 15 residues long. CDR1 is SGHDN, CDR2 FVKESK, per germline. CDR3 nucleotides: TGTGCCAGCAGCCAAGTGACTAGCGGGAGGGGTACGCAGTATTTT. Translating gives CASSQVTSGRGTQYF.

The chain uses TRBV30 and TRBJ1-2; possibly TRBD1 for D (5 bases). V was cut by 5 bases and J by 9 bases, with 13 bases left in between. The CDR3 runs to 11 residues. Per germline, CDR1 GTSNPN and CDR2 SVGIG (reference sequence). The CDR3 reads CAWDQGLRYTF. The CDR3 DNA is TGTGCCTGGGACCAGGGTCTCCGCTACACCTTC.

The CDR3 protein is CASSLDRVPMNTEAFF. CDR3 bases: TGTGCCAGCAGCTTAGATCGCGTCCCCATGAACACTGAAGCTTTCTTT. V is TRBV11-2 and J is TRBJ1-1; D not certain. The CDR3 has 16 amino acids. Germline loops: CDR1 SGHAT, CDR2 FQNNGV. Trimming took 0 bases from V and 0 from J, leaving 11 bases between them. Drawing the rest from reference TRBV11-2 and TRBJ1-1, the complete variable domain is EAGVAQSPRYKIIEKRQSVAFWCNPISGHATLYWYQQILGQGPKLLIQFQNNGVVDDSQLPKDRFSAERLKGVDSTLKIQPAKLEDSAVYLCASSLDRVPMNTEAFFGQGTRLTVV.

Points on this clone: The junction departs from germline at one end; a sequencing error may be responsible. The rearrangement links TRBV19 to TRBJ1-6; 9 positions match TRBD1. Germline V gene lookup returns CDR1 LNHDA and CDR2 SQIVND (reference sequence). CDR3 length: 16 residues. The CDR3 DNA reads TGTGCCAGTAGTGCCACGCCCGGGACAGGGTATTCACCCCCCCACTTT. It translates to CASSATPGTGYSPPHF.

This clone came up a few times. The V gene is TRBV4-1, the J gene TRBJ1-4; maybe TRBD1 (5 bases). From germline, CDR1 is MGHRA and CDR2 YSYEKL. V dropped 0 bases and J dropped 8 bases, with 16 bases sitting between them. There are 16 residues in the CDR3. The CDR3 coding sequence is TGCGCCAGCAGCCAAGATGGGTGGGGGGTTGGGGAAAAACTGTTTTTT. Amino acid sequence: CASSQDGWGVGEKLFF.

The chain employs TRBV5-1 and TRBJ2-3; 11 bases match TRBD2. CDR1 SGHRS and CDR2 YFSETQ come from the germline V gene. This CDR3 comprises 17 residues. Losses at the gene ends were 0 bases for V and 5 bases for J; bases not matched to a gene: 8. In nucleotides, the CDR3 is TGCGCCAGCAGCTTGGCCCCGGGACTAGCGGCGGGAGATACGCAGTATTTT. This gives the protein CASSLAPGLAAGDTQYF.

This clone was recorded a few times. CDR3 loop: CASSLWGGGTGELFF. The CDR3 DNA sequence: TGTGCCAGCAGCTTATGGGGGGGAGGTACCGGGGAGCTGTTTTTT. The chain couples TRBV7-8 to TRBJ2-2; the match to TRBD2 covers 7 bases. The CDR3 contains 15 residues. Germline trimming cut 2 bases from V and 5 bases from J; bases unmatched to any gene: 5. Germline V gives CDR1 SGHVS, CDR2 FQNEAQ.